The 14 T cell receptor beta chains below were found in one sample sequenced in a study of cytomegalovirus exposure and HLA in healthy donors. With 60 Vbeta and 13 Jbeta primers, the PCR was carried out. Repertoires were generated with immunoSEQ multiplex PCR, while TCRdb's copy carries only in-frame clones and drops some. The repertoire includes about 110,000 clones, around 88% of them detected once, and 1.5% to 2% sits in the top ten. Sequencing was done on a sample of PBMCs. Receptors originate from a man aged 40-49 years in good health and CMV-seronegative.

This clone was observed a single time. The genes are TRBV7-8 and TRBJ1-1; D call uncertain. CDR1 and CDR2 from the germline V gene are SGHVS and FQNEAQ. The length of the CDR3 is 16 residues. Trimming cost V 0 bases and J 4 bases, with 15 bases left between them. This chain's CDR3 is CASSLAGLEGGTEAFF. The DNA of the CDR3 is TGTGCCAGCAGCTTAGCAGGGTTGGAGGGAGGCACTGAAGCTTTCTTT.

The chain recombines TRBV5-1 with TRBJ1-1; a possible D gene is TRBD1 (5 bases). V was trimmed by 0 bases and J by 4 bases, leaving 10 bases between them. This CDR3 is 14 amino acids long. Germline CDR1 reads SGHRS; CDR2 reads YFSETQ. The CDR3 sequence is CASSLAVQGTEAFF. The CDR3 DNA is TGCGCCAGCAGCTTGGCGGTCCAGGGCACTGAAGCTTTCTTT.

CDR3 loop: CSVGHINTIYF. CDR3 coding DNA: TGCAGTGTTGGGCACATTAACACCATATATTTT. V is TRBV20-1 and J is TRBJ1-3; D uncertain. Trimming cost V 7 bases and J 7 bases, with 11 bases left between them. Germline V gene data show CDR1 as DFQATT and CDR2 as SNEGSKA (reference sequence). The CDR3 consists of 11 residues.

This rearrangement joins TRBV5-6 to TRBJ2-7, with 7 bases lining up with TRBD1. The CDR3 spans 10 residues. Germline lookup yields CDR1 SGHDT and CDR2 YYEEEE. This CDR3 reads CAGDSYEQYF. The DNA for the CDR3 is TGTGCGGGGGACAGCTACGAGCAGTACTTC.

The rearrangement links TRBV2 to TRBJ2-1; TRBD2 agrees at 7 bases. J gave up 14 bases and V 0 bases, and 10 bases lay outside the gene matches. The germline gives CDR1 SNHLY, CDR2 FYNNEI. This CDR3 has 14 residues. Here the CDR3 reads CASSEARAAGVEFF. The CDR3 DNA reads as TGTGCCAGCAGTGAAGCGCGGGCCGCGGGGGTGGAGTTCTTC.

This sequence joins TRBV2 and TRBJ1-2, with 11 nucleotides matching TRBD1. CDR1 SNHLY and CDR2 FYNNEI come from the germline V gene. V dropped 0 bases and J dropped 8; count of bases not matched to a gene: 5. CDR3 length: 15 residues. As DNA, the CDR3 is TGTGCCAGCAGTGAAGCGGGGACAGGGGGGGGCGGCTACACCTTC. Translation: CASSEAGTGGGGYTF.

A single count supports this clone. The CDR3 sequence is CASSRRLFGYTF. In DNA, the CDR3 is TGTGCCAGCAGCCGCAGGCTCTTCGGCTACACCTTC. V gene TRBV5-4 combines with J gene TRBJ1-2; no clear D. Trimming removed 4 bases at V and 8 bases at J, with 12 bases between. CDR1 and CDR2 (germline): SGHNT, YYREEE (reference sequence). This CDR3 is 12 amino acids long.

The chain is built from TRBV7-9 and TRBJ1-3; a weak D match, TRBD1 (6 bases). Germline loops: CDR1 SEHNR, CDR2 FQNEAQ (reference sequence). Trimming took 1 base from V and 0 from J, leaving 7 bases between them. CDR3 size: 15 residues. The CDR3 bases are TGTGCCAGCAGCTTAGGGACAGACTCTGGAAACACCATATATTTT. This codes for CASSLGTDSGNTIYF.

The chain joins TRBV19 to TRBJ1-1; 8 bases are shared with TRBD1. The CDR3 totals 16 residues. Germline V gene data show CDR1 as LNHDA and CDR2 as SQIVND (reference sequence). After removal of 3 bases from V and 1 base from J, the junction contained 7 bases not matched to a gene. DNA for the CDR3: TGTGCCAGTAGTATTTATCCAGGGGGCGGGAACACTGAAGCTTTCTTT. Translated: CASSIYPGGGNTEAFF.

The chain uses TRBV7-3 and TRBJ1-1, with a possible D match to TRBD1 (5 bases). This CDR3 is built from 14 residues. Germline lookup yields CDR1 SGHTA and CDR2 FQGTGA. Between the trimmed V and J ends, which lost 2 bases and 4 bases, there was a span of 11 bases. The CDR3 here is CASSLEQVATEAFF. In DNA form, the CDR3 reads TGTGCCAGCAGCTTAGAACAGGTGGCCACTGAAGCTTTCTTT.

This clone was detected only once. The genes are TRBV4-2 and TRBJ1-5; tentative D call: TRBD1 (5 bases). This CDR3 has 16 residues. V gave up 0 bases and J gave up 2 bases, with 11 bases separating them. Germline V gene lookup returns CDR1 LGHNA and CDR2 YNFKEQ. CDR3 in DNA: TGTGCCAGCAGCCAAGACAGGGATTCGGGCAATCAGCCCCAGCATTTT. This codes for CASSQDRDSGNQPQHF.

The V call is TRBV28, the J call TRBJ1-5, with D maybe TRBD1 (6 bases). The germline V gene encodes CDR1 MDHEN and CDR2 SYDVKM. Deletions cut 8 bases from V and 9 bases from J, with 17 bases between. There are 13 residues in the CDR3. The CDR3 is CASRTARTRPQHF. CDR3 DNA sequence: TGTGCCAGCCGGACAGCTCGTACAAGGCCCCAGCATTTT.

CDR3 DNA: TGTGCCAGCAGCGTTCAGGGGGCTTACGGAAACACCATATATTTT. It is translated as CASSVQGAYGNTIYF. J is TRBJ1-3 and V is TRBV9, with 8 bases lining up with TRBD1. V shed 2 bases, J shed 4 bases, and the junction held 5 bases outside the gene matches. The CDR3 is made up of 15 amino acids. CDR1 is SGDLS, CDR2 YYNGEE, per germline.

The rearrangement joins TRBV5-4 to TRBJ1-2, with D unclear. CDR3 length: 14 amino acids. Germline loops: CDR1 SGHNT, CDR2 YYREEE (reference sequence). Trimming took off 1 base at V and 1 base at J, with 8 bases between the two ends. CDR3 in amino acids: CASSLLVDNYGYTF. The CDR3 nucleotides are TGTGCCAGCAGCTTGTTAGTAGATAACTATGGCTACACCTTC.